This record looks at one T cell receptor beta chain sequence and its context. These data come from a study of early T cells in non-severe SARS-CoV-2 infection. TCRdb ran MiXCR on the 5' RACE reads and lists one entry per CDR3 protein. This sample has roughly 36,000 distinct CDR3 sequences, with under 6.5% found just once. The germline V gene encodes CDR1 MDHEN and CDR2 SYDVKM. The CDR3 spans 14 residues. V shed 4 bases, J shed 2 bases, and the junction held 4 bases outside the gene matches. The source is an adult who was a healthcare worker with PCR-confirmed SARS-CoV-2 infection or an uninfected control (not recorded which). Sequencing input: whole blood. The chain couples TRBV28 to TRBJ2-7, with 8 bases lining up with TRBD2. Here the CDR3 reads CASSYRTSTYEQYF. The CDR3, as DNA: TGTGCCAGCAGTTACCGGACTAGCACCTACGAGCAGTACTTC.